Given below is one T cell receptor (beta chain) in context. Its antigen is still unknown. Genomic DNA of each subset was evenly split across several immunoSEQ plates. Sequenced by immunoSEQ multiplex PCR; TCRdb stores in-frame clones only, minus some. The sample gives millions of clones, about 95% of which show up once; about 1.1% is in the top ten. Selected positively for CCR7 and CD45RO-negative, naive CD8 cells excluded terminally differentiated effector memory CD45RA+ cells. These data come from a study of shared clonotypes between healthy human individuals. Study in general: Participating donors consisted of a couple of women and a few men aged 18 to 49. Per-donor plates numbered three CD4 naive, three CD4 memory, two CD8 naive and one CD8 memory. Study-level results: Though the depth was large, rarefaction showed that sorted-subset sequencing was incomplete.

This CDR3 has 18 amino acids. Germline V gene lookup returns CDR1 MGHRA and CDR2 YSYEKL. The V segment lost 0 bases and the J segment 2 bases; nucleotides outside the gene matches: 12. Sample: naive CD8+ T cells sorted from blood. The source of this sequence is a man between 18 and 35 years old in good health. The rearrangement joins TRBV4-1 to TRBJ2-7; 8 bases line up with TRBD2. CDR3 DNA sequence: TGCGCCAGCAGCCAAGAAGGTCAGGCTAGCGGGCTTACCTACGAGCAGTACTTC. Translating it yields CASSQEGQASGLTYEQYF.